The 18 T cell receptor beta chains below come from one sample, sequenced in a study of shared clonotypes between healthy human individuals (dated by TCRdb to between 2020 and 2021). The library was prepared using the immunoSEQ multiplex PCR assay. The table was pulled from immuneACCESS by TCRdb, which kept in-frame rearrangements only. Such tables lose some clones; where checked, under half of the loss comes from unresolved V genes, and the rest has no known cause. The sample profile shows around 2.1 million clones; approximately 95% of them were found once. 0.1% to 0.15% of the sample goes to the ten largest clones. Sequences were obtained from naive CD4+ T cells sorted from blood. What this sample's cell subset or site label stands for: CD45RA+ positively selected. The receptors were sampled from a man younger than 30 in good health.

This rearrangement joins TRBV5-1 to TRBJ2-4; D is perhaps TRBD1 (6 bases). In germline, CDR1 is SGHRS, CDR2 YFSETQ. The CDR3 totals 17 residues. Trimming removed 0 bases at V and 3 bases at J, with 16 bases between. CDR3 in DNA: TGCGCCAGCAGCTTGGTAGCAGGGGTATTCGGCAAAAACATTCAGTACTTC. Protein product: CASSLVAGVFGKNIQYF.

The chain uses TRBV25-1 and TRBJ1-6; D not resolved. The V gene lost 4 bases and the J gene lost 8 bases, with 18 bases spanning the gap. The CDR3 consists of 16 residues. In germline, CDR1 is MGHDK, CDR2 SYGVNS. CDR3 sequence: CASSATPGGHDSPLHF. DNA of the CDR3: TGTGCCAGCAGTGCAACTCCAGGAGGGCATGATTCACCCCTCCACTTT. The full variable domain, completed using reference TRBV25-1 and TRBJ1-6, is EADIYQTPRYLVIGTGKKITLECSQTMGHDKMYWYQQDPGMELHLIHYSYGVNSTEKGDLSSESTVSRIRTEHFPLTLESARPSHTSQYLCASSATPGGHDSPLHFGNGTRLTVT.

The chain carries TRBV4-1 and TRBJ2-7, with TRBD1 identical over 8 bases. V shed 4 bases, J shed 3 bases, and the junction held 8 bases outside the gene matches. The CDR3 loop spans 15 amino acids. Germline assignment: CDR1 MGHRA and CDR2 YSYEKL. In nucleotides, the CDR3 is TGCGCCAGCAGCCCCGCGGACAGGGCGGTCTACGAGCAGTACTTC. It yields the protein CASSPADRAVYEQYF.

The CDR3 DNA sequence: TGTGCCAGTAGTCGGCTCGGTGGTTCACCCCTCCACTTT. Its protein is CASSRLGGSPLHF. The chain links TRBV19 to TRBJ1-6; D is unclear. CDR3 length: 13 residues. Germline values: CDR1 LNHDA, CDR2 SQIVND (reference sequence). The V gene lost 5 bases and the J gene lost 9 bases, with 11 bases spanning the gap.

The rearrangement uses TRBV6-5 and TRBJ1-4; 7 bases match TRBD1. CDR3 size: 14 residues. V shed 4 bases, J shed 8 bases, and the junction held 7 bases outside the gene matches. Germline V CDR1 and CDR2: MNHEY, SVGAGI. The CDR3 sequence: CASSSPRTGEKLFF. The CDR3 DNA reads as TGTGCCAGCAGTTCTCCACGGACAGGAGAAAAACTGTTTTTT.

The chain has TRBV4-3 and TRBJ2-3; weak D call: TRBD1 (6 bases). The ends were cut back, 1 base at V and 2 bases at J, with 10 bases in the middle. The CDR3 is 15 residues long. CDR1 and CDR2 (germline): LGHNA, YSLEER. CDR3 sequence reads: CASSQGTAPTDTQYF. CDR3 sequence (DNA): TGCGCCAGCAGCCAAGGGACAGCCCCCACAGATACGCAGTATTTT.

For this clone: At the DNA level, this CDR3 is encoded by other sequences in the same sample as well. The chain carries TRBV5-1 and TRBJ2-6; no reliable D call. The CDR3 loop spans 16 amino acids. With 0 bases removed from V and 1 base from J, the gap between germline ends came to 8 bases. Germline CDR1 is SGHRS and CDR2 is YFSETQ. The CDR3 loop is CASSLEGGSGANVLTF. The CDR3 region has the DNA TGCGCCAGCAGCTTGGAGGGTGGATCTGGGGCCAACGTCCTGACTTTC.

The rearrangement links TRBV5-1 to TRBJ2-5; TRBD2 matches 12 bases. Germline values: CDR1 SGHRS, CDR2 YFSETQ. This CDR3 has 18 residues. Trimming took 4 bases from V and 1 from J; bases not matched to a gene: 11. The CDR3 loop reads CASSPGLAGPRRQETQYF. CDR3 bases: TGCGCCAGCAGCCCCGGACTAGCGGGGCCCAGGCGCCAAGAGACCCAGTACTTC.

The rearrangement uses TRBV4-2 and TRBJ2-5; the D gene is possibly TRBD2 (6 bases). This CDR3 has 15 residues. Trimming cost V 0 bases and J 6 bases, with 14 bases left between them. Germline assignment: CDR1 LGHNA and CDR2 YNFKEQ. The CDR3 bases are TGTGCCAGCAGCCAAGATTCGGAGGGTCGGCAGACCCAGTACTTC. It is translated as CASSQDSEGRQTQYF.

The chain employs TRBV11-2 and TRBJ2-2, with 9 positions matching TRBD1. The junction had 14 bases not matched to a gene; V was cut back by 5 bases and J by 7 bases. Germline V lookup: CDR1 SGHAT, CDR2 FQNNGV. This CDR3 has 17 amino acids. The CDR3 coding sequence is TGTGCCAGCAGCCACGACCCCACAGGGGGCGCGGGCGGGGAGCTGTTTTTT. The encoded protein is CASSHDPTGGAGGELFF. Supplemented by reference TRBV11-2 and TRBJ2-2, the full variable domain reads EAGVAQSPRYKIIEKRQSVAFWCNPISGHATLYWYQQILGQGPKLLIQFQNNGVVDDSQLPKDRFSAERLKGVDSTLKIQPAKLEDSAVYLCASSHDPTGGAGGELFFGEGSRLTVL.

V usage is TRBV21-1 and J usage is TRBJ2-3. TRBV21-1 has pseudogene status. The CDR3 contains 14 residues. The CDR3 coding sequence is TGTGCCAGCAGACAAGGGTCCGGCACAGATACGCAGTATTTT. It encodes CASRQGSGTDTQYF.

About this clone: This specimen includes other DNA sequences encoding the same CDR3. The chain employs TRBV6-5 and TRBJ2-3; no definite D call. CDR1 and CDR2 (germline): MNHEY, SVGAGI. The CDR3 covers 13 residues. With 6 bases removed from V and 0 bases from J, the gap between germline ends came to 7 bases. The CDR3 sequence: CASRESSTDTQYF. Written as DNA, the CDR3 is TGTGCCAGCAGAGAATCTAGCACAGATACGCAGTATTTT.

This clone was seen a single time. The rearrangement uses TRBV11-2 and TRBJ2-1, with 7 bases identical to TRBD2. V gave up 5 bases and J gave up 4 bases; unmatched junction bases: 11. The CDR3 loop spans 16 amino acids. Germline CDR1 and CDR2: SGHAT and FQNNGV. CDR3 sequence (DNA): TGTGCCAGCAGCCCCGCGGGAGCGGGGAAATACAATGAGCAGTTCTTC. It codes for CASSPAGAGKYNEQFF.

This chain connects TRBV28 to TRBJ1-6, with 9 positions matching TRBD1. The CDR3 is 16 amino acids. Germline assignment: CDR1 MDHEN and CDR2 SYDVKM. Trimming cost V 3 bases and J 7 bases; bases outside gene matches: 7. This CDR3 reads CASSFRTGARNSPLHF. CDR3 DNA sequence: TGTGCCAGCAGTTTCCGGACAGGGGCGCGGAATTCACCCCTCCACTTT.

This chain links TRBV28 with TRBJ2-2; D might be TRBD1 (6 bases). Germline CDR1 reads MDHEN; CDR2 reads SYDVKM. The CDR3 runs 17 residues. Trimming shortened V by 4 bases and J by 0 bases, and 15 bases separated the two germline ends. Here the CDR3 DNA reads TGTGCCAGCAGTTATCGTTTGGGGGCCCCGAACACCGGGGAGCTGTTTTTT. Protein: CASSYRLGAPNTGELFF.

The rearrangement links TRBV4-1 to TRBJ1-5; 8 bases are shared with TRBD1. The V and J ends lost 1 base and 7 bases, in that order; junction bases with no gene match: 12. Germline V gene sequence: CDR1 MGHRA, CDR2 YSYEKL. CDR3 length: 17 amino acids. The CDR3 sequence: CASSQVPADRAGQPQHF. As DNA, the CDR3 is TGCGCCAGCAGCCAAGTGCCCGCGGACAGGGCTGGACAGCCCCAGCATTTT.

The chain links TRBV4-1 to TRBJ2-1, with D possibly TRBD2 on 5 matching bases. With 0 bases removed from V and 0 bases from J, the gap between germline ends came to 12 bases. Germline assignment: CDR1 MGHRA and CDR2 YSYEKL. There are 17 residues in the CDR3. The CDR3 is CASSQEGAVSSYNEQFF. The CDR3 region has the DNA TGCGCCAGCAGCCAAGAGGGAGCGGTATCCTCCTACAATGAGCAGTTCTTC.

The rearrangement uses TRBV30 and TRBJ2-1, with D uncertain. This CDR3 has 11 residues. Germline-derived CDR1 and CDR2 are GTSNPN and SVGIG (reference sequence). Trimming left V 1 base short and J 10 bases short, with 8 bases between. The CDR3 bases are TGTGCCTGGAGTGCCACAATCGAGCAGTTCTTC. This translates into CAWSATIEQFF.